Shown below are 18 T cell receptor beta chains from a single sample sequenced in a study of T cells in severe cutaneous drug reactions (dated by TCRdb to 2018 to 2020). The listed sequencing device is Illumina MiSeq. For both bulk and single-cell sequencing, libraries were prepared with the iRepertoire multiplex PCR system and TCR subtype-specific primers. TCRdb reprocessed the reads and lists each CDR3 protein sequence as a single entry, with no DNA. This sample's table contains over 2,000 distinct CDR3 sequences. The top ten clones comprise less than 20% of the sample. The donors whose samples were sequenced had carbamazepine-induced Stevens-Johnson syndrome or toxic epidermal necrolysis (CBZ-SJS/TEN). What was sequenced was PBMCs. The receptors stem from a human donor with Stevens-Johnson syndrome, a severe cutaneous drug reaction.

Judged by frequency, this clonotype is medium-sized (0.01 to 0.1%). V gene TRBV28 combines with J gene TRBJ2-7. The CDR3 is made up of 11 amino acids. CDR1 and CDR2 (germline): MDHEN, SYDVKM. CDR3 region: CASSKFYEQYF. The entire variable domain, with the rest obtained from reference TRBV28 and TRBJ2-7, is as follows: DVKVTQSSRYLVKRTGEKVFLECVQDMDHENMFWYRQDPGLGLRLIYFSYDVKMKEKGDIPEGYSVSREKKERFSLILESASTNQTSMYLCASSKFYEQYFGPGTRLTVT.

This clonotype shows up as large by frequency. V is TRBV27 and J is TRBJ1-3. This CDR3 has 16 residues. Looked up from germline, CDR1 is MNHEY and CDR2 is SMNVEV (reference sequence). The CDR3 loop is CASSLSGRHSGNTIYF.

This clonotype is classed as medium-sized (0.01 to 0.1%) by frequency. The chain joins TRBV12-3 or TRBV12-4 to TRBJ1-1; TCRdb outputs TRBD1, but without DNA this stays unchecked. The CDR3 consists of 11 residues. The CDR3 loop reads CASSPGYEAFF.

This clonotype is deemed medium-sized by its frequency. The chain recombines TRBV6-1 with TRBJ2-5; TCRdb's assignment of TRBD2 cannot be checked, as there is no DNA. CDR1 is MNHNS, CDR2 SASEGT, per germline. CDR3 size: 14 residues. CDR3 protein: CASSLEGLAETQYF.

V is TRBV30 and J is TRBJ2-2; as DNA is missing, the TRBD1 call by TCRdb cannot be tested. This CDR3 has 13 amino acids. Looked up from germline, CDR1 is GTSNPN and CDR2 is SVGIG (reference sequence). CDR3 sequence: CALTGGDTGELFF.

This clonotype is labeled medium-sized based on frequency. The CDR3 reads CASSLSNGGSYGYTF. The genes are TRBV12-3 or TRBV12-4 and TRBJ1-2; TCRdb's D call, TRBD1, is unchecked because there is no DNA. The CDR3 is made up of 15 amino acids.

Considering frequency, this clonotype is large. The chain uses TRBV12-3 or TRBV12-4 and TRBJ1-3; TCRdb indicates TRBD1, and absent DNA this call remains unverified. CDR3 length equals 14 residues. CDR3 sequence reads: CASSLVGQGLTIYF.

According to its frequency, this clonotype is large. The chain links TRBV6-1 to TRBJ1-1; TCRdb names TRBD1, which stays unverified in the absence of DNA. Looked up from germline, CDR1 is MNHNS and CDR2 is SASEGT. This CDR3 is built from 13 residues. The CDR3 protein is CASNLQGNTEAFF.

The rearrangement uses TRBV7-2 and TRBJ2-1; the D call of TRBD1 rests on TCRdb alone, since no DNA is present to check it. The CDR3 has 16 residues. Per the germline V gene, CDR1 is SGHTA and CDR2 is FQGNSA. CDR3 protein: CASSSRQGGSYNEQFF.

This sequence joins TRBV6-1 and TRBJ2-3; the D call of TRBD2 rests on TCRdb alone, since no DNA is present to check it. The CDR3 length is 16 residues. Germline V gene sequence: CDR1 MNHNS, CDR2 SASEGT. CDR3 sequence reads: CASSEARGGIPDTQYF.

This clonotype counts as medium-sized by frequency. The chain combines TRBV2 with TRBJ1-5. CDR1 is SNHLY, CDR2 FYNNEI, per germline. The length of the CDR3 is 14 residues. Here the CDR3 reads CASSVAGSNQPQHF.

The CDR3 protein is CASSPTGGGVSEAFF. The J gene is TRBJ1-1, the V gene TRBV6-4; the D gene TCRdb calls, TRBD1, cannot be checked with no DNA. This CDR3 spans 15 amino acids. CDR1 and CDR2 (germline): MRHNA, SNTAGT.

Frequency places this clonotype as medium-sized. This chain links TRBV4-1 with TRBJ1-3. Germline V gene data show CDR1 as MGHRA and CDR2 as YSYEKL. CDR3 size: 15 residues. CDR3 residues: CASSQDLGSGNTIYF.

Frequency places this clonotype as medium-sized. V and J are TRBV12-3 or TRBV12-4 and TRBJ2-5. The CDR3 length is 12 residues. The CDR3 spells CASSNGPETQYF.

This clonotype is labeled medium-sized based on frequency. The CDR3 region is CASSLFPGAEEQYF. The chain employs TRBV28 and TRBJ2-7; TCRdb picks TRBD1, but there is no DNA to check that call. Germline loops: CDR1 MDHEN, CDR2 SYDVKM. This CDR3 comprises 14 residues.

The CDR3 sequence: CASSIAPGAVNNEQFF. The chain carries TRBV7-6 and TRBJ2-1; TCRdb's D call, TRBD1, is unchecked because there is no DNA. CDR1 is SGHVS, CDR2 FNYEAQ, per germline. The CDR3 length is 16 residues.

The V call is TRBV4-1, the J call TRBJ2-7; no DNA is available, so the TRBD1 call from TCRdb remains unchecked. The CDR3 has 15 residues. The germline V gene has CDR1 MGHRA and CDR2 YSYEKL. CDR3 loop: CASSQVVGGGYEQYF.

The genes are TRBV6-5 and TRBJ2-1; the TCRdb call, TRBD1, lacks DNA for checking. Germline assignment: CDR1 MNHEY and CDR2 SVGAGI. This CDR3 spans 15 amino acids. CDR3 sequence: CASSYSGRGYNEQFF.